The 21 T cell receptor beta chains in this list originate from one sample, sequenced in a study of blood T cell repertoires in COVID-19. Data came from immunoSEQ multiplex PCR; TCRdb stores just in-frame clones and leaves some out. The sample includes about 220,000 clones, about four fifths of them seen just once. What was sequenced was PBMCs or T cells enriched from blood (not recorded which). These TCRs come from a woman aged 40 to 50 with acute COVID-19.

CDR3 DNA: TGTGCCAGCAGCCAGGGACAGGCAAATTCACCCCTCCACTTT. Protein: CASSQGQANSPLHF. The V and J genes are TRBV5-4 and TRBJ1-6, with 8 bases fitting TRBD1. Germline V gene data show CDR1 as SGHNT and CDR2 as YYREEE (reference sequence). With V trimmed by 4 bases and J by 7 bases, 4 bases remained unmatched. The CDR3 is 14 residues long.

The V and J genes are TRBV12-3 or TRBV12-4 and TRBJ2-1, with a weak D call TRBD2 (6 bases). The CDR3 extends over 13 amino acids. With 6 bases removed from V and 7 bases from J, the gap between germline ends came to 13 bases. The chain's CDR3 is CASSLGTPNEQFF. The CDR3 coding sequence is TGTGCCAGCAGCCTTGGGACTCCTAATGAGCAGTTCTTC.

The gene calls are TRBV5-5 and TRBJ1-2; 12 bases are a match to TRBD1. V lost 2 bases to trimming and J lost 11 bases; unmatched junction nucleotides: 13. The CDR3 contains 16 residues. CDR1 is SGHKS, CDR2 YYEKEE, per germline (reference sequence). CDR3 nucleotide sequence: TGTGCCAGCAGCTTCACCTCCGGGACAGGGGGCGACGGGTACACCTTC. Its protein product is CASSFTSGTGGDGYTF.

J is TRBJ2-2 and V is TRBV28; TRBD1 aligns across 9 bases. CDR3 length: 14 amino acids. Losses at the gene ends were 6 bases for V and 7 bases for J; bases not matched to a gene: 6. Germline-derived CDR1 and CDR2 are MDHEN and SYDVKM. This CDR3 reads CASRDRGGGGELFF. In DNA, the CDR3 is TGTGCCAGCAGGGACAGGGGAGGGGGCGGGGAGCTGTTTTTT.

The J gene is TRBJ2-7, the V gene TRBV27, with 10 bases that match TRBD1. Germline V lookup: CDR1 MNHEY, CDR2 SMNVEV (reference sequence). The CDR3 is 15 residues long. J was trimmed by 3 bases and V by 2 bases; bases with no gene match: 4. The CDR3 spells CASSLRGQGNYEQYF. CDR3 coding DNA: TGTGCCAGCAGTTTAAGGGGACAGGGGAACTACGAGCAGTACTTC.

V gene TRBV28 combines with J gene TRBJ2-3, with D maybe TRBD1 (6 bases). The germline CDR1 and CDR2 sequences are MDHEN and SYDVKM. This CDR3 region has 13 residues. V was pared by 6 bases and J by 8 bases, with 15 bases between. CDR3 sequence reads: CASRLGVGGTQYF. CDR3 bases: TGTGCCAGCAGGCTGGGGGTAGGGGGTACGCAGTATTTT. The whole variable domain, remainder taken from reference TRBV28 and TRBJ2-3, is DVKVTQSSRYLVKRTGEKVFLECVQDMDHENMFWYRQDPGLGLRLIYFSYDVKMKEKGDIPEGYSVSREKKERFSLILESASTNQTSMYLCASRLGVGGTQYFGPGTRLTVL.

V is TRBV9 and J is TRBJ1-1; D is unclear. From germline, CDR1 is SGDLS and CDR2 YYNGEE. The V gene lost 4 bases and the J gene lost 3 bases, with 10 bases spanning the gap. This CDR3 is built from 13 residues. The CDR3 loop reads CASSKPPYTEAFF. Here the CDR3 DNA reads TGTGCCAGCAGCAAGCCCCCTTACACTGAAGCTTTCTTT.

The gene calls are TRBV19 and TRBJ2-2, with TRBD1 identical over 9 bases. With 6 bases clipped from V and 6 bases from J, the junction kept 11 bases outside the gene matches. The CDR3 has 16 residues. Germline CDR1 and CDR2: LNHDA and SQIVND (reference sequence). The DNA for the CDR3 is TGTGCCAGTAGGGTCGGGGACAGGGTATTCTCCGGGGAGCTGTTTTTT. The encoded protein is CASRVGDRVFSGELFF. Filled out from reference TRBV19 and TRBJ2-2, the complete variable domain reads DGGITQSPKYLFRKEGQNVTLSCEQNLNHDAMYWYRQDPGQGLRLIYYSQIVNDFQKGDIAEGYSVSREKKESFPLTVTSAQKNPTAFYLCASRVGDRVFSGELFFGEGSRLTVL.

In DNA, the CDR3 is TGTGCCAGCAGTGGGGGACAGGTCGCTGGAAACACCATATATTTT. Translating it yields CASSGGQVAGNTIYF. The gene calls are TRBV2 and TRBJ1-3, with 8 bases fitting TRBD1. Per the germline V gene, CDR1 is SNHLY and CDR2 is FYNNEI. J lost 2 bases, V lost 4 bases, and 4 bases had no gene match. The CDR3 totals 15 residues.

For the CDR3, the DNA is TGTGCCAGCAGCTTGGGGGGCAGGGCGAGTTCACCCCTCCACTTT. It specifies CASSLGGRASSPLHF. The chain uses TRBV5-6 and TRBJ1-6; D may be TRBD1 (5 bases). The germline gives CDR1 SGHDT, CDR2 YYEEEE. V lost 0 bases and J 9 bases, leaving 13 bases between the germline ends. CDR3 length: 15 residues.

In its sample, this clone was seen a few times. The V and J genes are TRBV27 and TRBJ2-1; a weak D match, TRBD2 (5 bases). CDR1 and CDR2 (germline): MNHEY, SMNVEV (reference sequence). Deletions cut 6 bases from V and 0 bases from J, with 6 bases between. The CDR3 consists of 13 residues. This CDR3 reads CASRRDSYNEQFF. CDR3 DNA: TGTGCCAGCAGACGGGACTCCTACAATGAGCAGTTCTTC.

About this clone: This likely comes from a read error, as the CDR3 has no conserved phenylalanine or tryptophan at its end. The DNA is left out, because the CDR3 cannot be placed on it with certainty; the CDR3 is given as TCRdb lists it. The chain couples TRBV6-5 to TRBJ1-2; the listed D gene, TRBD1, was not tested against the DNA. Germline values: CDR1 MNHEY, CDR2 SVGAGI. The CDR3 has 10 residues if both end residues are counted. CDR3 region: CASSYSGQGN.

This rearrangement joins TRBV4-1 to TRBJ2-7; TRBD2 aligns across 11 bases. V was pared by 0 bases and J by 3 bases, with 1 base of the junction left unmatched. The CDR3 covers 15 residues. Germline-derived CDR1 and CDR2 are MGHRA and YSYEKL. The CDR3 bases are TGCGCCAGCAGCCAAGAGGGACTAGCGGTCTACGAGCAGTACTTC. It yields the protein CASSQEGLAVYEQYF.

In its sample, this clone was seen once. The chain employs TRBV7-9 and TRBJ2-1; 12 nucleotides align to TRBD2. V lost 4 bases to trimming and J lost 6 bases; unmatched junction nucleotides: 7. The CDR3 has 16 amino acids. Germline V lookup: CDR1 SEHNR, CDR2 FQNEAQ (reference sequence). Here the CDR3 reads CASSSPGLAGANEQFF. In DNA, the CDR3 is TGTGCCAGCAGCTCCCCGGGACTAGCGGGCGCCAATGAGCAGTTCTTC.

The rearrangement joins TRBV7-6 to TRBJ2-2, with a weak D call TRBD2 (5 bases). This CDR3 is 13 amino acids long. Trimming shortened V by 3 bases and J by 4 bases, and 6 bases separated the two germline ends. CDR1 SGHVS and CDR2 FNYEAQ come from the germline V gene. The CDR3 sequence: CASSLDFTGELFF. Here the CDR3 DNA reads TGTGCCAGCAGCTTGGACTTCACCGGGGAGCTGTTTTTT.

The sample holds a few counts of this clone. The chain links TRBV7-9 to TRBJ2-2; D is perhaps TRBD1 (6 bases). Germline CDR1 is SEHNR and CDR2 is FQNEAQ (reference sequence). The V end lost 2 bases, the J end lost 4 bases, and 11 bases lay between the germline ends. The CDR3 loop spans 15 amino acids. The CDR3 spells CASSLMTGPTGELFF. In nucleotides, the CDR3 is TGTGCCAGCAGCTTAATGACAGGCCCCACCGGGGAGCTGTTTTTT.

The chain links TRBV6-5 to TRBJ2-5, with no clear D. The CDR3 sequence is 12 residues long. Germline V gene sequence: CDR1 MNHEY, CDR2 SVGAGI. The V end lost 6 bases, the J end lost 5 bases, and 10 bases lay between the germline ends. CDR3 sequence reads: CASSSLGETQYF. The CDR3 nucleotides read TGTGCCAGCAGCTCACTCGGGGAGACCCAGTACTTC.

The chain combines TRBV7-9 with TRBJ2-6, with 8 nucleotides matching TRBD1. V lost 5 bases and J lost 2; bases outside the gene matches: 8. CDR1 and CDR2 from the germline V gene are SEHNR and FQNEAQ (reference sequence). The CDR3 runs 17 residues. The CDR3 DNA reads TGTGCCAGCAGCCGAGGGACAGGCTTTCCTGGGGCCAACGTCCTGACTTTC. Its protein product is CASSRGTGFPGANVLTF.

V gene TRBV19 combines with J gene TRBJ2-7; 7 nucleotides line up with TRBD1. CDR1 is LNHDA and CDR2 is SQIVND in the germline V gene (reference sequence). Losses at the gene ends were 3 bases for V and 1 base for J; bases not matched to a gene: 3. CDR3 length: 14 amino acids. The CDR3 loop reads CASSIVGQSYEQYF. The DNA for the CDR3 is TGTGCCAGTAGTATCGTGGGACAGTCCTACGAGCAGTACTTC.

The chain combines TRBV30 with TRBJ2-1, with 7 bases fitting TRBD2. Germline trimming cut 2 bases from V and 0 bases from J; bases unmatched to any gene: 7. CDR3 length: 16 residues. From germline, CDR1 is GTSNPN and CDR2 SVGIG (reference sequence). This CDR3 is CAWSLREAYSYNEQFF. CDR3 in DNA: TGTGCCTGGAGTCTCCGGGAGGCCTACTCCTACAATGAGCAGTTCTTC.

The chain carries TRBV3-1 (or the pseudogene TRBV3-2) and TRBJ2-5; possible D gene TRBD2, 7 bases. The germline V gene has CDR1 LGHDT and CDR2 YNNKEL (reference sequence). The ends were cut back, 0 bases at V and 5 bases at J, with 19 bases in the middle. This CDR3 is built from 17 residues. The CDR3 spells CASSQDRQTRGRETQYF. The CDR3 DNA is TGTGCCAGCAGCCAAGATCGACAAACGCGGGGGCGGGAGACCCAGTACTTC.